This T cell receptor (beta chain) comes out of a study of T and B cells in COVID-19 patients. BIOMED2 TRB-A/B primer pools were used in multiplex TRB PCR. TCRdb ran MiXCR on the multiplex PCR reads and lists one entry per CDR3 protein. This repertoire shows approximately 16,000 distinct CDR3 sequences, 27% found once; its top ten account for approximately 3.1%. Each TRB amplification used roughly 250-550 ng of genomic DNA from blood. The CDR3 spans 13 residues. The junction had 6 bases not matched to a gene; V was cut back by 10 bases and J by 5 bases. Ten or more counts support this clonotype. V and J are TRBV12-3 or TRBV12-4 and TRBJ2-1, with 9 nucleotides matching TRBD2. Sequenced sample: blood. This TCR derives from a human donor who had recovered from COVID-19. CDR3 region: CATRLAEDNEQFF. The CDR3 coding sequence is TGTGCCACCAGACTAGCGGAGGACAATGAGCAGTTCTTC.